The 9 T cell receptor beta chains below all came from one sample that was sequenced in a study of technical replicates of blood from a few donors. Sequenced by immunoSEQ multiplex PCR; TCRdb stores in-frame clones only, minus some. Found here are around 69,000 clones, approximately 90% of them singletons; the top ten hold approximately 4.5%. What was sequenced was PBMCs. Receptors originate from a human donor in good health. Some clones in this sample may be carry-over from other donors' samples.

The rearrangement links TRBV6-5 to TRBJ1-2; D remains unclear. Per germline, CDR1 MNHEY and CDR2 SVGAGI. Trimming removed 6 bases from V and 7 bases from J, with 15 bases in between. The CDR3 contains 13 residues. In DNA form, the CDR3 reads TGTGCCAGCAGACGAATGGGCCCTGGTGGCTACACCTTC. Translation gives CASRRMGPGGYTF.

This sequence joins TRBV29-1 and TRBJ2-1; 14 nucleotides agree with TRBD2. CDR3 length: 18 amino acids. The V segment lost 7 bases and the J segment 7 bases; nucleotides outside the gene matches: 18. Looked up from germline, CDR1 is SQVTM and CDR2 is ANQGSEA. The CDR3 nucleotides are TGCAGCGCCTCGAAGACTAGCGGGGGGGCCACGCAAAGGAATGAGCAGTTCTTC. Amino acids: CSASKTSGGATQRNEQFF.

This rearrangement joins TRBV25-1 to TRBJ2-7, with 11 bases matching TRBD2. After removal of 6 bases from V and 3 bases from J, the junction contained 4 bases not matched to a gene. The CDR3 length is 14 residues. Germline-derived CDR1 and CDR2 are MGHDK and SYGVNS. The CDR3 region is CASSPGTSGYEQYF. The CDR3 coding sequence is TGTGCCAGCAGCCCCGGGACTAGCGGCTACGAGCAGTACTTC.

The DNA of the CDR3 is TGTGCCAGCAGCTTAAGGAGACAGGGGGGTACTTACGAGCAGTACTTC. It translates to CASSLRRQGGTYEQYF. The chain is built from TRBV5-7 and TRBJ2-7; TRBD1 agrees at 9 bases. TRBV5-7 counts as an open reading frame of uncertain function. With V trimmed by 2 bases and J by 4 bases, 10 bases remained unmatched. The CDR3 has 16 amino acids.

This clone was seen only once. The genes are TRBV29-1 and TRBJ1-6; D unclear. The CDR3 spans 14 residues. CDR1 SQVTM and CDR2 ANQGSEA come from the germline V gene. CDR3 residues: CSASSGPANSPLHF. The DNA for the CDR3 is TGCAGTGCCTCGAGCGGACCGGCGAATTCACCCCTCCACTTT.

For the CDR3, the DNA is TGCGCCAGCAGCCAAGTTGGCGGCAGGGACTACGAGCAGTACTTC. Translating gives CASSQVGGRDYEQYF. V and J are TRBV4-1 and TRBJ2-7; D might be TRBD1 (5 bases). The V gene's germline CDR1 is MGHRA and CDR2 YSYEKL. Between the trimmed V and J ends, which lost 1 base and 3 bases, there was a span of 13 bases. This CDR3 has 15 residues.

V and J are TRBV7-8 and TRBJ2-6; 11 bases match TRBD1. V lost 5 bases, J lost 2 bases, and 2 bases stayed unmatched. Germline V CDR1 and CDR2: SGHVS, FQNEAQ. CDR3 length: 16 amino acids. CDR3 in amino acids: CASSTDRGPGANVLTF. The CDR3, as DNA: TGTGCCAGCAGCACGGACAGGGGGCCTGGGGCCAACGTCCTGACTTTC.

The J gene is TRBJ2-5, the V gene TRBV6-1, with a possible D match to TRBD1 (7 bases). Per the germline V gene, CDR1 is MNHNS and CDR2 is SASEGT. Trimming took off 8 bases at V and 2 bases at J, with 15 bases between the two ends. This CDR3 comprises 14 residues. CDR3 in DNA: TGTGCCAGCCCCCGGAGGGACAGACAAGAGACCCAGTACTTC. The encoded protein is CASPRRDRQETQYF.

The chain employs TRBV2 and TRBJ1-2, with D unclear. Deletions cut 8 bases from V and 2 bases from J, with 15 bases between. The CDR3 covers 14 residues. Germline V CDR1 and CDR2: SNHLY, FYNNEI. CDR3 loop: CASDSGARNYGYTF. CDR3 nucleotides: TGTGCCAGCGATAGTGGTGCGCGAAACTATGGCTACACCTTC.